The 26 T cell receptor beta chains below were found in one sample sequenced in a study of blood T cell repertoires in COVID-19. The protocol was immunoSEQ multiplex PCR, while the TCRdb copy is restricted to in-frame clones and leaves out a portion. The table lists about 230,000 clones, approximately 80% of them singletons. Sequencing used peripheral blood. The origin of the receptors is a man aged 35-49 years with acute or convalescent COVID-19.

This rearrangement joins TRBV12-3 or TRBV12-4 to TRBJ2-7; 7 bases line up with TRBD2. This CDR3 spans 13 amino acids. V lost 3 bases to trimming and J lost 4 bases; unmatched junction nucleotides: 3. CDR3 amino acids: CASSFWTSYEQYF. CDR3 bases: TGTGCCAGCAGTTTCTGGACTAGTTACGAGCAGTACTTC.

V usage is TRBV19 and J usage is TRBJ1-1; maybe TRBD1 (5 bases). CDR1 LNHDA and CDR2 SQIVND come from the germline V gene (reference sequence). This CDR3 has 15 residues. V was pared by 10 bases and J by 4 bases, with 22 bases between. DNA for the CDR3: TGTGCCACCCTCGGGAGAGGGGCCACGAGCACTGAAGCTTTCTTT. This gives the protein CATLGRGATSTEAFF.

The CDR3, as DNA: TGCGCCAGCAGCTTGGTGGCCCTCCAGCGAATTATGAACACTGAAGCTTTCTTT. This gives the protein CASSLVALQRIMNTEAFF. The chain combines TRBV5-1 with TRBJ1-1; no clear D. The germline gives CDR1 SGHRS, CDR2 YFSETQ. This CDR3 spans 18 amino acids. The V end lost 0 bases, the J end lost 0 bases, and 18 bases lay between the germline ends.

This rearrangement joins TRBV7-2 to TRBJ2-3, with no clear D. V was clipped by 4 bases and J by 2 bases, with 7 bases between them. CDR3 length equals 13 residues. Per the germline V gene, CDR1 is SGHTA and CDR2 is FQGNSA. The CDR3 region is CASSSTHTDTQYF. DNA for the CDR3: TGTGCCAGCAGCTCCACTCACACAGATACGCAGTATTTT.

V is TRBV3-1 (or the pseudogene TRBV3-2) and J is TRBJ1-1, with D maybe TRBD1 (6 bases). Trimming shortened V by 3 bases and J by 4 bases, and 12 bases separated the two germline ends. The CDR3 has 14 amino acids. The germline CDR1 and CDR2 sequences are LGHDT and YNNKEL (reference sequence). CDR3 DNA: TGTGCCAGCAGCCAGACTACAGGGATCACTGAAGCTTTCTTT. This translates into CASSQTTGITEAFF.

The V gene is TRBV2, the J gene TRBJ1-1; 11 bases fit TRBD1. The germline gives CDR1 SNHLY, CDR2 FYNNEI. The CDR3 loop spans 16 amino acids. V gave up 4 bases and J gave up 4 bases; unmatched junction bases: 8. The chain's CDR3 is CASSVDRGRGITEAFF. For the CDR3, the DNA is TGTGCCAGCAGTGTGGACAGGGGGCGAGGCATCACTGAAGCTTTCTTT.

This rearrangement joins TRBV9 to TRBJ1-6; possibly TRBD1 for D (6 bases). Trimming took 0 bases from V and 7 from J, leaving 11 bases between them. Germline V gene lookup returns CDR1 SGDLS and CDR2 YYNGEE. CDR3 size: 15 residues. The CDR3 spells CASSVGPGENSPLHF. The CDR3 nucleotides read TGTGCCAGCAGCGTAGGGCCAGGGGAGAATTCACCCCTCCACTTT.

The J gene is TRBJ2-2, the V gene TRBV28; 7 bases map to TRBD2. This CDR3 has 15 residues. Germline V gene sequence: CDR1 MDHEN, CDR2 SYDVKM. The ends lost 3 bases at V and 1 base at J; junction bases unmatched: 2. CDR3 DNA: TGTGCCAGCAGTTTGGGAGGGGTGAACACCGGGGAGCTGTTTTTT. Translation: CASSLGGVNTGELFF.

Worth noting for this clone: The same CDR3 also results from other DNA sequences found in this sample. This chain joins TRBV5-1 and TRBJ1-1, with 8 bases that match TRBD1. Germline trimming cut 2 bases from V and 2 bases from J; bases unmatched to any gene: 5. The CDR3 runs to 15 residues. Germline V gives CDR1 SGHRS, CDR2 YFSETQ. The CDR3 sequence is CASSLSGTGNTEAFF. DNA of the CDR3: TGCGCCAGCAGCTTATCCGGGACAGGCAACACTGAAGCTTTCTTT.

The rearrangement joins TRBV6-1 to TRBJ1-1; D unresolved. Germline CDR1 reads MNHNS; CDR2 reads SASEGT. CDR3 size: 12 residues. The V and J ends lost 3 bases and 7 bases respectively, with 9 bases between them. CDR3 sequence reads: CASSDNAGEAFF. CDR3 nucleotide sequence: TGTGCCAGCAGTGATAACGCCGGTGAAGCTTTCTTT.

V and J are TRBV4-1 and TRBJ1-2, with 9 bases identical to TRBD1. V lost 4 bases, J lost 7 bases, and 7 bases stayed unmatched. Germline CDR1 and CDR2: MGHRA and YSYEKL. The CDR3 sequence is 14 residues long. Written as DNA, the CDR3 is TGCGCCAGCAGCCCACCGGACAGGGGTGGTGGCTACACCTTC. Encoded protein: CASSPPDRGGGYTF.

The chain is built from TRBV6-5 and TRBJ2-2; 8 positions match TRBD1. The CDR3 runs 14 residues. In germline, CDR1 is MNHEY, CDR2 SVGAGI. V was clipped by 7 bases and J by 1 base; unmatched bases: 2. CDR3 DNA sequence: TGTGCCAGCAAGGGGACAGGGAACACCGGGGAGCTGTTTTTT. It is translated as CASKGTGNTGELFF.

The chain couples TRBV7-9 to TRBJ1-4; D remains unclear. Trimming shortened V by 5 bases and J by 8 bases, and 15 bases separated the two germline ends. This CDR3 comprises 14 residues. Germline CDR1 reads SEHNR; CDR2 reads FQNEAQ (reference sequence). CDR3 DNA: TGTGCCAGCAGCCCGGGATTAGGTCCCGAAAAACTGTTTTTT. As protein: CASSPGLGPEKLFF. The whole variable domain, filled in from reference TRBV7-9 and TRBJ1-4, reads DTGVSQNPRHKITKRGQNVTFRCDPISEHNRLYWYRQTLGQGPEFLTYFQNEAQLEKSRLLSDRFSAERPKGSFSTLEIQRTEQGDSAMYLCASSPGLGPEKLFFGSGTQLSVL.

The chain is built from TRBV7-2 and TRBJ1-5; TRBD1 might be the D (5 bases). This CDR3 comprises 13 residues. Trimming took 5 bases from V and 4 from J, leaving 9 bases between them. Germline CDR1 is SGHTA and CDR2 is FQGNSA. CDR3 bases: TGTGCCAGCAGCCCCAGGACAAATCAGCCCCAGCATTTT. It encodes CASSPRTNQPQHF.

This sequence joins TRBV6-5 and TRBJ2-1, with 12 bases aligning to TRBD2. V gave up 6 bases and J gave up 8 bases; unmatched junction bases: 8. The V gene's germline CDR1 is MNHEY and CDR2 SVGAGI. The CDR3 runs to 15 residues. The CDR3: CASSPGTSGWDEQFF. CDR3 bases: TGTGCCAGCAGCCCCGGGACTAGCGGGTGGGATGAGCAGTTCTTC.

The chain combines TRBV5-5 with TRBJ2-6; 10 nucleotides line up with TRBD1. CDR1 and CDR2 from the germline V gene are SGHKS and YYEKEE (reference sequence). The CDR3 totals 16 residues. After removal of 5 bases from V and 12 bases from J, the junction contained 14 bases not matched to a gene. CDR3 in DNA: TGTGCCAGCAGGCCTATCCCGGGACAGGGGTGGGGCGTCCTGACTTTC. This encodes CASRPIPGQGWGVLTF.

This chain links TRBV5-6 with TRBJ2-7; 9 bases align to TRBD2. V dropped 4 bases and J dropped 0; count of bases not matched to a gene: 8. The CDR3 runs 16 residues. CDR1 SGHDT and CDR2 YYEEEE come from the germline V gene. The CDR3 protein is CASSATSGLSSYEQYF. The CDR3 region has the DNA TGTGCCAGCAGCGCCACTAGCGGGCTCTCCTCCTACGAGCAGTACTTC.

This clone was seen a handful of times. This chain connects TRBV18 to TRBJ1-3; D possibly corresponds to TRBD1 (5 bases). Trimming took 5 bases from V and 0 from J, leaving 11 bases between them. There are 15 residues in the CDR3. Germline CDR1 reads KGHSH; CDR2 reads LQKENI. Here the CDR3 DNA reads TGTGCCAGCTCATCATCAGGGAACTCTGGAAACACCATATATTTT. It encodes CASSSSGNSGNTIYF.

CDR3 nucleotides: TGCAGCGTTGCCCGCCCGGGCTACGAGCAGTACTTC. Translated, it gives CSVARPGYEQYF. V usage is TRBV29-1 and J usage is TRBJ2-7, with unresolved D. The germline V and J ends were trimmed by 4 bases and 3 bases, with 10 bases remaining between them. Germline V gives CDR1 SQVTM, CDR2 ANQGSEA. This CDR3 has 12 amino acids.

The chain combines TRBV12-3 or TRBV12-4 with TRBJ2-7; D might be TRBD1 (5 bases). V was trimmed by 7 bases and J by 2 bases, leaving 12 bases between them. This CDR3 is 13 amino acids long. The CDR3 protein is CASTSGAAYEQYF. DNA of the CDR3: TGTGCCAGCACTTCTGGGGCGGCCTACGAGCAGTACTTC.

The chain has TRBV11-2 and TRBJ1-1, with 8 bases that match TRBD1. V shed 5 bases, J shed 5 bases, and the junction held 10 bases outside the gene matches. Germline CDR1 is SGHAT and CDR2 is FQNNGV. This CDR3 comprises 15 residues. DNA of the CDR3: TGTGCCAGCAGCCCCCCCGGACAGGGTAGGACTGAAGCTTTCTTT. Translated: CASSPPGQGRTEAFF.

The chain has TRBV10-2 and TRBJ2-7, with 7 bases that match TRBD1. The V gene end was trimmed by 3 bases and the J gene end by 2 bases; junction bases not matched to a gene: 4. Germline loops: CDR1 WSHSY, CDR2 SAAADI. The CDR3 covers 14 residues. In DNA form, the CDR3 reads TGCGCCAGCAGTGAAGGGACAGTAACCTACGAGCAGTACTTC. Its translation: CASSEGTVTYEQYF.

The V call is TRBV4-2, the J call TRBJ2-7; perhaps TRBD2 as D (6 bases). CDR3 length equals 13 residues. V lost 4 bases and J 2 bases, leaving 9 bases between the germline ends. CDR1 is LGHNA, CDR2 YNFKEQ, per germline. CDR3 loop: CASSRDSAYEQYF. The DNA of the CDR3 is TGTGCCAGCAGCCGGGACTCAGCCTACGAGCAGTACTTC.

The chain recombines TRBV10-3 with TRBJ1-2; the match to TRBD1 covers 9 bases. V lost 3 bases and J lost 4; bases outside the gene matches: 9. There are 16 residues in the CDR3. Germline CDR1 and CDR2: ENHRY and SYGVKD. The CDR3 is CAISDPGTGRAYGYTF. The CDR3 region has the DNA TGTGCCATCAGTGACCCCGGGACAGGGAGGGCCTATGGCTACACCTTC.

CDR3 nucleotide sequence: TGTGCCAGCAGCCCCCCCGTGAGTGGTTTAGATACCTTC. Protein sequence: CASSPPVSGLDTF. V and J are TRBV7-9 and TRBJ1-2; D ambiguous. This CDR3 contains 13 residues. CDR1 is SEHNR and CDR2 is FQNEAQ in the germline V gene (reference sequence). The germline V and J ends were trimmed by 5 bases and 14 bases, with 21 bases remaining between them.

V is TRBV6-1 and J is TRBJ1-4; tentatively, D is TRBD1 (6 bases). Trimming pared 1 base from V and 0 bases from J, leaving 12 bases between. Germline assignment: CDR1 MNHNS and CDR2 SASEGT. This CDR3 has 17 residues. The CDR3 loop reads CASSEDRDLATNEKLFF. The CDR3 DNA is TGTGCCAGCAGTGAAGACAGGGACCTCGCAACTAATGAAAAACTGTTTTTT.